The clone carrying this T cell receptor beta chain was picked up many times. Its target is unknown. What was amplified from RNA transcripts were TCR beta CDR3 regions. The TCR CDR3 was amplified in a first-round RT-PCR using the HTBI primer set. TCRdb reprocessed the multiplex PCR reads with MiXCR, giving one entry per CDR3 protein. The sample consists of about 400,000 distinct CDR3 sequences, around an eighth of them appearing once. Exclusion followed for patients with uncontrolled infection, other autoimmune disease, pregnancy or lactation. The entry originates in a study of T cells in Graves' hyperthyroidism and ophthalmopathy. At the level of the study: Peripheral blood samples were taken at initial diagnosis, prior to any treatment. General observations from the study: Ophthalmopathy, which appeared later, was predicted by the model a median approximately 6 months before onset. Stable hyperthyroidism and ophthalmopathy were separated using 13 V-J signatures.

The sequenced material came from blood. The TCR was taken from a man aged 50-59 years with Graves' ophthalmopathy.

CDR3 bases: TGCAGCGTTGAAGGGGGCGGGACTAAGATTCAGTACTTC. This codes for CSVEGGGTKIQYF. The gene calls are TRBV29-1 and TRBJ2-4, with 7 bases matching TRBD2. The J segment lost 10 bases and the V segment lost 1 base, leaving 7 bases of the junction unmatched. CDR1 is SQVTM, CDR2 ANQGSEA, per germline. This CDR3 has 13 residues.